The 19 T cell receptor beta chains below come from one sample, sequenced in a study of T cells after yellow fever vaccination (dated by TCRdb to between 2017 and 2020). Read against the paper, the sample's treatment or condition label means: live attenuated yellow fever vaccine strain. Libraries were prepared through 5' RACE. The run used an Illumina HiSeq 2500. The public reads were reprocessed in TCRdb via fastp at Q25 and MiXCR, keeping in-frame beta chains. CDR3 protein sequences are deduplicated, and each keeps its most common genes and DNA. This sample has roughly 500,000 distinct CDR3 sequences in its table, and approximately 21% of those were observed once. Clones ranked in the top ten supply roughly 13% of the sample. Sequencing was performed on PBMCs, taken 15 days after the yellow fever booster vaccination. These receptors all stem from a man aged 25 to 45 who received the YFV17D yellow fever vaccine.

This clonotype was counted at least ten times. The J gene is TRBJ2-7, the V gene TRBV4-2; 10 bases map to TRBD2. J lost 2 bases, V lost 1 base, and 2 bases had no gene match. Germline-derived CDR1 and CDR2 are LGHNA and YNFKEQ. The CDR3 is 15 residues long. The CDR3 is CASSQGLAGTYEQYF. CDR3 nucleotides: TGTGCCAGCAGCCAAGGACTAGCGGGTACCTACGAGCAGTACTTC.

This chain links TRBV27 with TRBJ2-7, with TRBD1 as a possible D gene (6 bases). Per germline, CDR1 MNHEY and CDR2 SMNVEV (reference sequence). This CDR3 is built from 16 residues. V was trimmed by 2 bases and J by 3 bases, leaving 17 bases between them. The CDR3 protein is CASSLTLRDRFYEQYF. The CDR3 DNA is TGTGCCAGCAGTTTAACATTAAGAGACAGGTTCTACGAGCAGTACTTC.

The rearrangement joins TRBV12-3 or TRBV12-4 to TRBJ1-5; D is uncertain. The CDR3 loop spans 11 amino acids. Trimming removed 5 bases at V and 11 bases at J, with 10 bases between. DNA for the CDR3: TGTGCCAGCAGTGAGTCAACGGCCCAGCATTTT. Its protein product is CASSESTAQHF.

The chain combines TRBV12-3 or TRBV12-4 with TRBJ2-3; no clear D. Trimming removed 5 bases from V and 10 bases from J, with 13 bases in between. The CDR3 has 12 residues. The CDR3 region is CASSPRWVAQYF. The CDR3 nucleotides read TGTGCCAGCAGTCCGAGGTGGGTCGCGCAGTATTTT.

The chain combines TRBV20-1 with TRBJ2-1; TRBD2 is a possible D gene (6 bases). V was trimmed by 1 base and J by 8 bases, leaving 12 bases between them. Germline lookup yields CDR1 DFQATT and CDR2 SNEGSKA (reference sequence). This CDR3 is 13 amino acids long. CDR3 in amino acids: CSARAGALDEQFF. The CDR3 coding sequence is TGCAGTGCTAGAGCGGGAGCGCTCGATGAGCAGTTCTTC.

This clonotype was picked up a small number of times. The V gene is TRBV27, the J gene TRBJ2-3, with 11 positions matching TRBD2. The CDR3 runs to 16 residues. CDR1 is MNHEY, CDR2 SMNVEV, per germline (reference sequence). After removal of 6 bases from V and 0 bases from J, the junction contained 5 bases not matched to a gene. DNA for the CDR3: TGTGCCAGCAGCCATTTAGCGGGGGGGAGCACAGATACGCAGTATTTT. The encoded protein is CASSHLAGGSTDTQYF.

The chain couples TRBV4-2 to TRBJ2-7; a possible D gene is TRBD2 (6 bases). The V gene lost 1 base and the J gene lost 6 bases, with 10 bases spanning the gap. Germline V lookup: CDR1 LGHNA, CDR2 YNFKEQ. This CDR3 has 13 amino acids. CDR3 bases: TGTGCCAGCAGCCAAGGGGGACTCTCCGAGCAGTACTTC. Residues: CASSQGGLSEQYF.

Note on this clonotype: An end of the junction differs from the germline gene, which may be a read error. The chain carries TRBV20-1 and TRBJ2-1; D may correspond to TRBD1 or TRBD2 (5 bases each). Germline CDR1 is DFQATT and CDR2 is SNEGSKA (reference sequence). The CDR3 loop spans 16 amino acids. The CDR3 is CCARDLGVESYNEQFF. CDR3 coding DNA: TGCTGTGCTAGAGATCTGGGGGTAGAGTCCTACAATGAGCAGTTCTTC.

The gene calls are TRBV4-3 and TRBJ1-2, with 9 bases fitting TRBD1. V lost 1 base, J lost 4 bases, and 10 bases stayed unmatched. There are 17 residues in the CDR3. Germline V gene data show CDR1 as LGHNA and CDR2 as YSLEER. The CDR3 protein is CASSQGAGTGSSYGYTF. CDR3 in DNA: TGCGCCAGCAGCCAAGGAGCCGGGACAGGGTCAAGCTATGGCTACACCTTC.

V is TRBV5-5 and J is TRBJ1-2; D gene ambiguous. With 6 bases removed from V and 8 bases from J, the gap between germline ends came to 20 bases. Germline V gene lookup returns CDR1 SGHKS and CDR2 YYEKEE (reference sequence). This CDR3 has 14 residues. CDR3 sequence: CASTPLVEASGYTF. DNA for the CDR3: TGTGCCAGCACCCCGCTTGTGGAAGCTTCGGGCTACACCTTC. The variable domain in full, completed from reference TRBV5-5 and TRBJ1-2, reads DAGVTQSPTHLIKTRGQQVTLRCSPISGHKSVSWYQQVLGQGPQFIFQYYEKEERGRGNFPDRFSARQFPNYSSELNVNALLLGDSALYLCASTPLVEASGYTFGSGTRLTVV.

This clonotype was observed a handful of times. This sequence joins TRBV6-1 and TRBJ2-1; D call uncertain. V was clipped by 8 bases and J by 3 bases, with 11 bases between them. This CDR3 spans 13 amino acids. CDR1 and CDR2 from the germline V gene are MNHNS and SASEGT. This CDR3 is CASGAQRYNEQFF. The CDR3 DNA is TGTGCCAGCGGAGCCCAGCGCTACAATGAGCAGTTCTTC.

V usage is TRBV29-1 and J usage is TRBJ2-7; 7 bases are a match to TRBD1. Germline-derived CDR1 and CDR2 are SQVTM and ANQGSEA. The V and J ends lost 6 bases and 2 bases, in that order; junction bases with no gene match: 7. The CDR3 totals 13 residues. The CDR3 DNA reads TGCAGCGTCCCAGGGACAGACACCTACGAGCAGTACTTC. Its protein product is CSVPGTDTYEQYF.

This clonotype was counted a few times. The chain employs TRBV7-9 and TRBJ2-7; D possibly corresponds to TRBD2 (6 bases). From germline, CDR1 is SEHNR and CDR2 FQNEAQ (reference sequence). The CDR3 runs 12 residues. V dropped 2 bases and J dropped 6 bases, with 8 bases sitting between them. The CDR3 region is CASSLPSVEQYF. CDR3 sequence (DNA): TGTGCCAGCAGCTTACCTAGCGTCGAGCAGTACTTC.

This clonotype was counted only a few times. This chain joins TRBV12-3 or TRBV12-4 and TRBJ2-7; D uncertain. V was shortened by 3 bases and J by 4 bases, with 4 bases between the two germline ends. This CDR3 is 11 amino acids long. The CDR3 nucleotides are TGTGCCAGCAGTTTTCAGTACGAGCAGTACTTC. It yields the protein CASSFQYEQYF.

The chain couples TRBV25-1 to TRBJ1-1; 7 bases are shared with TRBD1. This CDR3 has 10 residues. Germline V lookup: CDR1 MGHDK, CDR2 SYGVNS. V shed 6 bases, J shed 10 bases, and the junction held 2 bases outside the gene matches. CDR3: CASRAGGAFF. The DNA for the CDR3 is TGTGCCAGCAGAGCAGGGGGAGCTTTCTTT.

This clonotype was found a few times. The chain carries TRBV14 and TRBJ2-7, with 9 nucleotides matching TRBD2. The ends lost 7 bases at V and 3 bases at J; junction bases unmatched: 10. The CDR3 length is 15 residues. Germline V gives CDR1 SGHDN, CDR2 FVKESK. CDR3 in amino acids: CASTLLAGVFYEQYF. The DNA of the CDR3 is TGTGCCAGCACCCTATTAGCGGGAGTTTTCTACGAGCAGTACTTC.

The chain links TRBV3-1 to TRBJ2-3, with 8 bases identical to TRBD2. This CDR3 is built from 14 residues. The ends lost 3 bases at V and 5 bases at J; junction bases unmatched: 4. Germline V gene sequence: CDR1 LGHDT, CDR2 YNNKEL (reference sequence). DNA for the CDR3: TGTGCCAGCAGCCACGGGACTAGTGGAGATACGCAGTATTTT. It encodes CASSHGTSGDTQYF.

There are a few counts of this clonotype. The rearrangement uses TRBV20-1 and TRBJ2-3, with 8 bases lining up with TRBD2. There are 14 residues in the CDR3. From germline, CDR1 is DFQATT and CDR2 SNEGSKA (reference sequence). The V gene end was trimmed by 3 bases and the J gene end by 3 bases; junction bases not matched to a gene: 5. The CDR3 loop reads CSARSGGLTDTQYF. The CDR3 DNA sequence: TGCAGTGCTAGGTCGGGAGGGCTAACAGATACGCAGTATTTT.

This clonotype was seen a handful of times. The gene calls are TRBV7-8 and TRBJ2-1; 13 bases fit TRBD2. Germline V gene lookup returns CDR1 SGHVS and CDR2 FQNEAQ. Trimming at V came to 1 base and at J to 14 bases, leaving 5 bases not matched to a gene. The CDR3 sequence is 14 residues long. The CDR3 DNA reads as TGTGCCAGCAGCTTAGGCAGGACTAGCGGGAGAGAGTTCTTC. This gives the protein CASSLGRTSGREFF.